The 8 T cell receptor beta chains below were found in one sample sequenced in a study of blood T cell repertoires in COVID-19. The method was immunoSEQ multiplex PCR; TCRdb's version includes in-frame clones alone and lacks a portion of them. The top ten hold over 1% of the sample, which has about 310,000 clones, around 87% seen once. Sequencing was carried out using peripheral blood. Source of these receptors: a man between 65 and 85 years old with acute or convalescent COVID-19.

V gene TRBV30 combines with J gene TRBJ2-1; 13 bases fit TRBD2. Germline V gene sequence: CDR1 GTSNPN, CDR2 SVGIG (reference sequence). This CDR3 contains 16 residues. Trimming took 3 bases from V and 6 from J; bases not matched to a gene: 8. Here the CDR3 reads CAWSATRTSGSNEQFF. CDR3 DNA sequence: TGTGCCTGGAGCGCAACACGGACTAGCGGGAGCAATGAGCAGTTCTTC.

J is TRBJ2-2 and V is TRBV28; TRBD2 agrees at 7 bases. The V gene's germline CDR1 is MDHEN and CDR2 SYDVKM. The CDR3 is made up of 15 amino acids. V shed 2 bases and J 2 bases; nucleotides not matched to a gene: 2. The CDR3 DNA is TGTGCCAGCAGTTTAAGGGGACTAAACACCGGGGAGCTGTTTTTT. Translating gives CASSLRGLNTGELFF.

The V and J genes are TRBV6-1 and TRBJ2-7; TRBD2 matches at 9 bases. V was pared by 3 bases and J by 3 bases, with 6 bases of the junction left unmatched. Germline CDR1 is MNHNS and CDR2 is SASEGT. This CDR3 is 15 amino acids long. CDR3 amino acids: CASSERLAENYEQYF. DNA for the CDR3: TGTGCCAGCAGTGAGCGACTAGCGGAGAACTACGAGCAGTACTTC.

V is TRBV7-7 and J is TRBJ1-3; D remains unclear. Germline lookup yields CDR1 SSHAT and CDR2 FNYEAQ (reference sequence). This CDR3 region has 15 residues. V lost 5 bases to trimming and J lost 1 base, with 12 bases between them. CDR3 loop: CASSAVRASGNTIYF. The DNA of the CDR3 is TGTGCCAGCAGCGCGGTCCGCGCGTCTGGAAACACCATATATTTT.

This sequence joins TRBV28 and TRBJ1-2, with 7 bases matching TRBD1. In germline, CDR1 is MDHEN, CDR2 SYDVKM. CDR3 size: 14 residues. J was trimmed by 2 bases and V by 6 bases; bases with no gene match: 6. The CDR3: CASRSTGQNYGYTF. The CDR3, as DNA: TGTGCCAGCAGGTCAACGGGACAGAACTATGGCTACACCTTC.

CDR3 sequence: CAWSATSLGWELFF. The CDR3 DNA is TGTGCCTGGAGTGCAACGAGCCTTGGTTGGGAGCTGTTTTTT. This sequence joins TRBV30 and TRBJ2-2; the D is unclear. The CDR3 length is 14 residues. V was shortened by 1 base and J by 9 bases, with 15 bases between the two germline ends. Germline CDR1 is GTSNPN and CDR2 is SVGIG (reference sequence). The full variable domain, completed using reference TRBV30 and TRBJ2-2, is SQTIHQWPATLVQPVGSPLSLECTVEGTSNPNLYWYRQAAGRGLQLLFYSVGIGQISSEVPQNLSASRPQDRQFILSSKKLLLSDSGFYLCAWSATSLGWELFFGEGSRLTVL.

This clone is a singleton in its sample. The chain has TRBV19 and TRBJ2-2; D call uncertain. Trimming took 3 bases from V and 3 from J, leaving 8 bases between them. CDR3 length: 14 amino acids. The V gene's germline CDR1 is LNHDA and CDR2 SQIVND (reference sequence). CDR3: CASSIDSYTGELFF. Written as DNA, the CDR3 is TGTGCCAGTAGTATCGACTCTTACACCGGGGAGCTGTTTTTT. The variable domain in full, completed from reference TRBV19 and TRBJ2-2, reads DGGITQSPKYLFRKEGQNVTLSCEQNLNHDAMYWYRQDPGQGLRLIYYSQIVNDFQKGDIAEGYSVSREKKESFPLTVTSAQKNPTAFYLCASSIDSYTGELFFGEGSRLTVL.

The chain uses TRBV6-6 and TRBJ1-5, with D perhaps TRBD1 (5 bases). Per the germline V gene, CDR1 is MNHNY and CDR2 is SVGAGI (reference sequence). The CDR3 covers 14 residues. Trimming took 2 bases from V and 2 from J, leaving 7 bases between them. CDR3 protein: CASSYGGGNQPQHF. The CDR3 DNA reads as TGTGCCAGCAGTTACGGAGGGGGCAATCAGCCCCAGCATTTT.